The 4 T cell receptor beta chains below come from one sample, sequenced in a study of beta chain features in type 1 diabetes. Study conclusions and caveats: Type 1 diabetes patients had moderately but significantly shorter TCRB CDR3s in all four CD4+ subsets.

Every isolated RNA sample was fully reverse transcribed, so sequencing captured expressed TCRB transcripts. Profiling relied on immunoSEQ multiplex PCR, and the TCRdb table lists in-frame clones only, not all of them. Here the sample spans 600,000 or so clones, 11% to 15% being singletons. No antigens are known for them. Sequenced: naive CD4+ T cells from blood. Source of these receptors: a man younger than 35 with type 1 diabetes.

A few counts support this clone. J is TRBJ2-3 and V is TRBV9; a weak D match, TRBD2 (5 bases). V was trimmed by 0 bases and J by 5 bases, leaving 19 bases between them. The CDR3 has 17 residues. The germline V gene has CDR1 SGDLS and CDR2 YYNGEE. This CDR3 reads CASSVAKLAPRGDTQYF. The CDR3, as DNA: TGTGCCAGCAGCGTAGCTAAGCTAGCTCCTCGGGGAGATACGCAGTATTTT.

The table lists this clone with a few counts. This chain joins TRBV27 and TRBJ2-1, with 7 positions matching TRBD1. This CDR3 is built from 16 residues. V shed 4 bases, J shed 0 bases, and the junction held 6 bases outside the gene matches. The germline CDR1 and CDR2 sequences are MNHEY and SMNVEV (reference sequence). CDR3 protein: CASSSTGADSYNEQFF. The CDR3 DNA sequence: TGTGCCAGCAGTTCAACAGGGGCCGACTCCTACAATGAGCAGTTCTTC.

This clone was detected only a few times. This sequence joins TRBV30 and TRBJ1-5; TRBD1 might be the D (6 bases). V dropped 1 base and J dropped 2 bases, with 9 bases sitting between them. The germline CDR1 and CDR2 sequences are GTSNPN and SVGIG (reference sequence). This CDR3 spans 14 amino acids. The CDR3 sequence: CAWSAGARNQPQHF. DNA of the CDR3: TGTGCCTGGAGTGCGGGGGCGCGCAATCAGCCCCAGCATTTT.

This clone was found a few times. The chain links TRBV2 to TRBJ2-7; 7 bases line up with TRBD1. V dropped 2 bases and J dropped 3; count of bases not matched to a gene: 4. The CDR3 is 14 amino acids. Per germline, CDR1 SNHLY and CDR2 FYNNEI. The CDR3 DNA reads as TGTGCCAGCAGTGAACAGGGACAGTACTACGAGCAGTACTTC. It translates to CASSEQGQYYEQYF.